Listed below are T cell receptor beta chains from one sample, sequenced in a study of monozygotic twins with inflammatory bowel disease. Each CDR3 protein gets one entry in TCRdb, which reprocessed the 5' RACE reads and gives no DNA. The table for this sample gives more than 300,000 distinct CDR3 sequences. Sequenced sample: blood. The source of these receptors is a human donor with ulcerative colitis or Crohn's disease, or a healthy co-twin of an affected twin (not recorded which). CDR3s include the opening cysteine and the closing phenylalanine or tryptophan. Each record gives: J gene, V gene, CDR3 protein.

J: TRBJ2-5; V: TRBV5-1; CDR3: CASSSSRGPQETQYF
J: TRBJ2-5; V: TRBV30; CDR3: CAWGPLGAGTETQYF
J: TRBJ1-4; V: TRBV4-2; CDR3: CASSPPGVEAVSEKLFF
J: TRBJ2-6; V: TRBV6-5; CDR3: CASSYMRAANVLTF
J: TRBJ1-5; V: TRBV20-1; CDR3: CSVLGGFNQPQHF
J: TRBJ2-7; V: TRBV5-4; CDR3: CASSLGQDNEQYF
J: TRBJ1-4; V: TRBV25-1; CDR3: CASSVSGTNEKLFF
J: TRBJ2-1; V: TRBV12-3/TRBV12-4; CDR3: CASSFSGGYNEQFF
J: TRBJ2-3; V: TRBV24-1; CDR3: CATSDRQGGTDTQYF
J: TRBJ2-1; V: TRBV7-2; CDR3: CASSLKAGGFNEQFF
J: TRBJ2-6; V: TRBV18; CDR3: CASSPAIGTGGSGANVLTF
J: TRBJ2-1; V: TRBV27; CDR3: CACSSHMDNEQFF
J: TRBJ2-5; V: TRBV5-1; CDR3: CASSDGTGRETQYF